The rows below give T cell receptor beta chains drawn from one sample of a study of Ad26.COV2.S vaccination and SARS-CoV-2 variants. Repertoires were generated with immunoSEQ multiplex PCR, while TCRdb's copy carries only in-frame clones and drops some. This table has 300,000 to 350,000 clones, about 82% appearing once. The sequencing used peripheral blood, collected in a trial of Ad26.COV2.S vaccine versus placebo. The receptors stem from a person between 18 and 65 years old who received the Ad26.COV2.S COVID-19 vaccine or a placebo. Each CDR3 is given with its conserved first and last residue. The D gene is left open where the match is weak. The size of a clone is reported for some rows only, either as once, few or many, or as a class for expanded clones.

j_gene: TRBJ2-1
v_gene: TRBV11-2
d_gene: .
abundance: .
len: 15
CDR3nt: TGTGCCAGCACCGGCGTGGCAGGACGATACAATGAGCAGTTCTTC
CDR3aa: CASTGVAGRYNEQFF

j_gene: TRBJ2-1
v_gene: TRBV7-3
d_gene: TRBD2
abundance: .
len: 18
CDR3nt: TGTGCCAGCAGCTTAACAGGGACTAGCGGGGGAAACTACAATGAGCAGTTCTTC
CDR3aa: CASSLTGTSGGNYNEQFF

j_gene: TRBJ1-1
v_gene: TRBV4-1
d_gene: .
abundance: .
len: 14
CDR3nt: TGCGCCAGCAGCCAACAAGGTAGGGGGACTGAAGCTTTCTTT
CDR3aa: CASSQQGRGTEAFF

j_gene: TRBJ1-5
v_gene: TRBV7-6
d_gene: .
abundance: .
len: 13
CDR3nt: TGTGCCAGCAGCTTTGGGACATTCCAGCCCCAGCATTTT
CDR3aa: CASSFGTFQPQHF

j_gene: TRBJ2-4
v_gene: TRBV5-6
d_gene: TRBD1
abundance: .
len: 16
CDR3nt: TGTGCCAGCAGCTTGCTTGGACAGGGGGATAAAAACATTCAGTACTTC
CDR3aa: CASSLLGQGDKNIQYF

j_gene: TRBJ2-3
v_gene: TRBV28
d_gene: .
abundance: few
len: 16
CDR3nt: TGTGCCAGCAGTCCTACGCCCACTAAGGAATACAATACGCAGTATTTT
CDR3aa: CASSPTPTKEYNTQYF

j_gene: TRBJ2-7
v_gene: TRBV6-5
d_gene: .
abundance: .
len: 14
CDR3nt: TGTGCCAGCAGTTACCGAGGGACAACTAACGAGCAGTACTTC
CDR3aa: CASSYRGTTNEQYF

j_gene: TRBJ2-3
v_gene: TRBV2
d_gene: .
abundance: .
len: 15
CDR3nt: TGTGCCAGCAGTGCTGGCGTTACTAGAACAGATACGCAGTATTTT
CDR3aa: CASSAGVTRTDTQYF

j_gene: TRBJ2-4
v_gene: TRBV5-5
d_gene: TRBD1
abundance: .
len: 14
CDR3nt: TGTGCCAGCAGTTCAACAGGGGTCAAAAACATTCAGTACTTC
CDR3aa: CASSSTGVKNIQYF

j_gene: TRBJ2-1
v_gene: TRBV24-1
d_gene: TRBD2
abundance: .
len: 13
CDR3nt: TGTGCCACCAGTGATTTCGGGGGGGATGAGCAGTTCTTC
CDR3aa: CATSDFGGDEQFF

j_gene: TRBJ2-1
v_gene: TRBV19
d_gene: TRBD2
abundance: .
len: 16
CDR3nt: TGTGCCAGTATTCGAAGTTCTAGCGGGGGCTACAATGAGCAGTTCTTC
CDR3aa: CASIRSSSGGYNEQFF

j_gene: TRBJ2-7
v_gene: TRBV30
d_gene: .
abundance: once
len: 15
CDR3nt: TGTGCCTGGAGTATTGGGTCCGTTGTTAGTCGGGAGCAGTACTTC
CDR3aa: CAWSIGSVVSREQYF

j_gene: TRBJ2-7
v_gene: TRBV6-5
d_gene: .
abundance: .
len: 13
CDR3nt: TGTGCCAGCAGGTCAGATGGACCCTACGAGCAGTACTTC
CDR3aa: CASRSDGPYEQYF

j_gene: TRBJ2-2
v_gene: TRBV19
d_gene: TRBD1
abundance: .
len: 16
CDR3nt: TGTGCCAGTAGTCCTAGGGGGCGGGCAGGCACCGGGGAGCTGTTTTTT
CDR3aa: CASSPRGRAGTGELFF

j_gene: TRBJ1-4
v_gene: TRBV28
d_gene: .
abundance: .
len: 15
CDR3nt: TGTGCCAGCAGTCCTCCCGGGACTAGGGGAGAAAAACTGTTTTTT
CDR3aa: CASSPPGTRGEKLFF

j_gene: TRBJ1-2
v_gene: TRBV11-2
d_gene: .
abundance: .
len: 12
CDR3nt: TGTGCCAGCAGTTCAAGGAACTATGGCTACACCTTC
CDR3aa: CASSSRNYGYTF

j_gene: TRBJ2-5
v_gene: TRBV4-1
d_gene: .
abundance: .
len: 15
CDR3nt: TGCGCCAGCAGCCAAGGTCCGGGGTATGGAGAGACCCAGTACTTC
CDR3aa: CASSQGPGYGETQYF

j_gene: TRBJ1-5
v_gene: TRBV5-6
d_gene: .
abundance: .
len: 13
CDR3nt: TGTGCCAGCAGCTACAACGAAGACAGGCCCCAGCATTTT
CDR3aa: CASSYNEDRPQHF

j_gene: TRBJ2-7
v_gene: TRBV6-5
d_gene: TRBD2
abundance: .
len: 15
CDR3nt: TGTGCCAGCAGCCTCGGGACTAGCGGGGCCTACGAGCAGTACTTC
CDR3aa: CASSLGTSGAYEQYF

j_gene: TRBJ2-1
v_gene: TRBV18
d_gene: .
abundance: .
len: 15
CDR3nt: TGTGCCAGCTCACCATCCGAGGGACGGAGCAATGAGCAGTTCTTC
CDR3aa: CASSPSEGRSNEQFF

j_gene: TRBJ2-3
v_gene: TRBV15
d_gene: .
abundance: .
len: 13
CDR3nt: TGTGCCACCAGCAGAGATCTACCAGATACGCAGTATTTT
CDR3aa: CATSRDLPDTQYF

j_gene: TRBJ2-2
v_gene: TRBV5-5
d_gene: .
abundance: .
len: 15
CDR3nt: TGTGCCAGCAGCTTAGCGGGTTCGAACACCGGGGAGCTGTTTTTT
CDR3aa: CASSLAGSNTGELFF

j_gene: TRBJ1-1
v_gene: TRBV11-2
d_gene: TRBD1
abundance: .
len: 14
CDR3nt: TGTGCCAGCAGCTTCCCCAGGGGGGGGACTGAAGCTTTCTTT
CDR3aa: CASSFPRGGTEAFF

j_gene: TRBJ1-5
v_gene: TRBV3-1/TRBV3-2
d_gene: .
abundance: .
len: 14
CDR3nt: TGTGCCAGCAGCTCCGGCCTCCCGAGTCAGCCCCAGCATTTT
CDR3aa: CASSSGLPSQPQHF

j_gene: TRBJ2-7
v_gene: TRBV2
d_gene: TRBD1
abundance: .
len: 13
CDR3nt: TGTGCCAGCAGTATCAACAGGGGGTCCGAGCAGTACTTC
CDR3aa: CASSINRGSEQYF

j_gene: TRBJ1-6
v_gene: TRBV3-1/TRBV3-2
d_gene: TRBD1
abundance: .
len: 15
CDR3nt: TGTGCCAGCAGCCCCCGGGGACAGGCCTATTCACCCCTCCACTTT
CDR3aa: CASSPRGQAYSPLHF

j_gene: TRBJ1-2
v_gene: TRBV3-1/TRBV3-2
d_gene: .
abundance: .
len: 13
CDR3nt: TGTGCCAGCAGCCAAGGACAAGCGGGCGGCTACACCTTC
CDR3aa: CASSQGQAGGYTF

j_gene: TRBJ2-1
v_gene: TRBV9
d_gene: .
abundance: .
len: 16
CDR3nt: TGTGCCAGCAGCTCAGGGGGGGGACAACCCTACAATGAGCAGTTCTTC
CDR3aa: CASSSGGGQPYNEQFF

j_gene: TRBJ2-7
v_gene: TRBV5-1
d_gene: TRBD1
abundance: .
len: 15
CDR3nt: TGCGCCAGCAGCTTTACAGGGGGCCCCCCCTACGAGCAGTACTTC
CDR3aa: CASSFTGGPPYEQYF

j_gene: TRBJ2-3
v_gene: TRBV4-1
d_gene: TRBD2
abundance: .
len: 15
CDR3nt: TGCGCCAGCAGCCACCCTAGCGGGGGGCTAGGTACGCAGTATTTT
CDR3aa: CASSHPSGGLGTQYF

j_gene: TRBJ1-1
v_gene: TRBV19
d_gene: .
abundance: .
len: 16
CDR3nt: TGTGCCAGTAGTATAGCCCCGCAGGTTGATTTCACTGAAGCTTTCTTT
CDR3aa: CASSIAPQVDFTEAFF

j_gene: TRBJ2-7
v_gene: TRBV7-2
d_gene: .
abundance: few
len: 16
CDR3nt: TGTGCCAGCAGCACCCGACAGGGACTAATCGGGTACGAGCAGTACTTC
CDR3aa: CASSTRQGLIGYEQYF

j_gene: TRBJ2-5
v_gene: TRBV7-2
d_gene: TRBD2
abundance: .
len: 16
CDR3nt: TGTGCCAGCAGCTTACTTAGCGGGGGGGCCATAGAGACCCAGTACTTC
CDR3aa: CASSLLSGGAIETQYF

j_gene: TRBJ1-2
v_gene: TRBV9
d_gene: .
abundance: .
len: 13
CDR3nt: TGTGCCAGCAGCGTAGAGGGCAGCTATGGCTACACCTTC
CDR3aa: CASSVEGSYGYTF

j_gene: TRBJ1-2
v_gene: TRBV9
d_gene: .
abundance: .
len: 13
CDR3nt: TGTGCCAGCAGCCAGCCAGGGAAGGATGGCTACACCTTC
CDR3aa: CASSQPGKDGYTF

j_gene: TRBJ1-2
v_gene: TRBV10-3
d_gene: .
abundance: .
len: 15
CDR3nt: TGTGCCATCAGTGAGTCTCACAAGGGGGACTATGGCTACACCTTC
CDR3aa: CAISESHKGDYGYTF

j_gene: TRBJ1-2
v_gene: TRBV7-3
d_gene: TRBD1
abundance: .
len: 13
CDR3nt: TGTGCCAGCGGGGACAGGGGGACCTATGGCTACACCTTC
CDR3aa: CASGDRGTYGYTF

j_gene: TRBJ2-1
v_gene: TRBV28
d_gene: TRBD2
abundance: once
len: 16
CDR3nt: TGTGCCAGCAGTAGACGGACTAGCGGGGTTTACAATGAGCAGTTCTTC
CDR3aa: CASSRRTSGVYNEQFF

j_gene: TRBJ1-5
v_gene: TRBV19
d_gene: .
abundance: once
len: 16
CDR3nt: TGTGCCAGTAGTACCGGTCGGACAGTCAGCAATCAGCCCCAGCATTTT
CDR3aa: CASSTGRTVSNQPQHF

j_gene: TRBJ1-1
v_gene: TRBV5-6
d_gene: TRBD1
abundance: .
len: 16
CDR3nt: TGTGCCAGCAGCCTTGGACAGGGTTCCATGAACACTGAAGCTTTCTTT
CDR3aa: CASSLGQGSMNTEAFF

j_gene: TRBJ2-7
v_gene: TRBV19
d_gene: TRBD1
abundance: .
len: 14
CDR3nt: TGTGCCAGTGCGACAGGGGAGCGGACCTACGAGCAGTACTTC
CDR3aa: CASATGERTYEQYF

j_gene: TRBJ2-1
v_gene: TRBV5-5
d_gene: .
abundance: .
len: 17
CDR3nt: TGTGCCAGCAGCTTGGGGGCCGGCCTCAGCTCCTACAATGAGCAGTTCTTC
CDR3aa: CASSLGAGLSSYNEQFF

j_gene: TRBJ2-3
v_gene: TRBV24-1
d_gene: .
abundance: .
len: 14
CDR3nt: TGTGCCACCAGTTGGCAGGGCGGCACAGATACGCAGTATTTT
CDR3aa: CATSWQGGTDTQYF

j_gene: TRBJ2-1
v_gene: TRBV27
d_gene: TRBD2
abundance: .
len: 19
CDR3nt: TGTGCCAGCAGTTCCGCGGGACTAGCGGGGGGCGGGTCCTACAATGAGCAGTTCTTC
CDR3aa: CASSSAGLAGGGSYNEQFF

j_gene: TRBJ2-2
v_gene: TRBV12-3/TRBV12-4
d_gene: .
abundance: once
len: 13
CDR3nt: TGTGCCAGCACCATCAGGAGAACCGGGGAGCTGTTTTTT
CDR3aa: CASTIRRTGELFF

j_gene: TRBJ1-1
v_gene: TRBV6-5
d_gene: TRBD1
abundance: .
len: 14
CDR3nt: TGTGCCAGCAGGCAATTCAGGGGGACCACTGAAGCTTTCTTT
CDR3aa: CASRQFRGTTEAFF

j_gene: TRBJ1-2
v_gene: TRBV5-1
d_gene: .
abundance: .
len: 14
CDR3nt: TGCGCCAGCAGCTGGGACGGTGCTAACTATGGCTACACCTTC
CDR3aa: CASSWDGANYGYTF